The 26 T cell receptor beta chains presented below share a single source sample, sequenced in a study of tumor-infiltrating lymphocytes in localized non-small cell lung cancer. The data were produced by immunoSEQ multiplex PCR, yet TCRdb's version contains in-frame clones alone and is incomplete. The data show about 5,800 clones, roughly 66% seen once. Sequenced input: uninvolved lung tissue not adjacent to the tumor. Receptor source: a human donor with non-small cell lung cancer.

This chain links TRBV2 with TRBJ1-5, with D uncertain. This CDR3 comprises 14 residues. Germline values: CDR1 SNHLY, CDR2 FYNNEI. V was clipped by 7 bases and J by 1 base, with 11 bases between them. The CDR3 bases are TGTGCCAGCATCAGAGAAAACAGCAATCAGCCCCAGCATTTT. This gives the protein CASIRENSNQPQHF.

V and J are TRBV7-2 and TRBJ2-3; TRBD2 matches 12 bases. With V trimmed by 3 bases and J by 5 bases, 6 bases remained unmatched. Germline CDR1 and CDR2: SGHTA and FQGNSA. CDR3 length: 16 residues. CDR3 coding DNA: TGTGCCAGCAGCTTCCGACTAGCGGGAGTGGTAGATACGCAGTATTTT. This encodes CASSFRLAGVVDTQYF.

This clone was detected only once. The rearrangement uses TRBV7-3 and TRBJ2-1, with TRBD2 identical over 7 bases. Germline CDR1 and CDR2: SGHTA and FQGTGA. The CDR3 length is 16 residues. V was clipped by 4 bases and J by 10 bases; unmatched bases: 16. CDR3 coding DNA: TGTGCCAGCAGCTCAAATGGCCTAGCGGACAACATGGAGCAGTTCTTC. Translating it yields CASSSNGLADNMEQFF.

The chain has TRBV7-8 and TRBJ2-1, with 9 nucleotides matching TRBD2. CDR3 size: 15 residues. Germline values: CDR1 SGHVS, CDR2 FQNEAQ. The V and J ends lost 3 bases and 8 bases, in that order; junction bases with no gene match: 8. The CDR3 region has the DNA TGTGCCAGCAGCTTTCGCGGGAGGGCCGTATATGAGCAGTTCTTC. Residues: CASSFRGRAVYEQFF.

The rearrangement joins TRBV4-1 to TRBJ2-7; 12 bases fit TRBD2. The CDR3 sequence is 18 residues long. The germline CDR1 and CDR2 sequences are MGHRA and YSYEKL. V gave up 0 bases and J gave up 0 bases; unmatched junction bases: 6. CDR3 nucleotides: TGCGCCAGCAGCCAAGATGCTAGCGGGAGGGTTAGCTCCTACGAGCAGTACTTC. Translated, it gives CASSQDASGRVSSYEQYF.

V and J are TRBV2 and TRBJ2-5, with 10 bases identical to TRBD2. CDR3 length: 15 residues. CDR1 and CDR2 from the germline V gene are SNHLY and FYNNEI. After removal of 2 bases from V and 5 bases from J, the junction contained 5 bases not matched to a gene. Here the CDR3 reads CASSEISGRAETQYF. CDR3 coding DNA: TGTGCCAGCAGTGAAATCAGCGGGAGGGCCGAGACCCAGTACTTC.

The V and J genes are TRBV28 and TRBJ2-2, with D possibly matching TRBD2 (5 bases). Trimming shortened V by 7 bases and J by 6 bases, and 12 bases separated the two germline ends. The CDR3 extends over 13 amino acids. Germline V gene lookup returns CDR1 MDHEN and CDR2 SYDVKM. CDR3 sequence: CASTLRAAGELFF. CDR3 DNA: TGTGCCAGCACCCTGCGGGCGGCCGGGGAGCTGTTTTTT. Full variable domain (rest looked up from reference TRBV28 and TRBJ2-2): DVKVTQSSRYLVKRTGEKVFLECVQDMDHENMFWYRQDPGLGLRLIYFSYDVKMKEKGDIPEGYSVSREKKERFSLILESASTNQTSMYLCASTLRAAGELFFGEGSRLTVL.

Points on this clone: The same CDR3 arises from other DNA sequences in this sample as well. J is TRBJ1-5 and V is TRBV28; D ambiguous. V lost 2 bases, J lost 4 bases, and 3 bases lay in between. The germline gives CDR1 MDHEN, CDR2 SYDVKM. The CDR3 contains 12 residues. CDR3 loop: CASSLGNQPQHF. The CDR3 nucleotides are TGTGCCAGCAGTTTAGGGAATCAGCCCCAGCATTTT.

V usage is TRBV4-3 and J usage is TRBJ1-2, with D perhaps TRBD1 (5 bases). The CDR3 is made up of 15 amino acids. Germline V gene data show CDR1 as LGHNA and CDR2 as YSLEER. Trimming left V 0 bases short and J 10 bases short, with 18 bases between. The CDR3 loop is CASSQDPGSWEVYTF. CDR3 coding DNA: TGCGCCAGCAGCCAAGACCCAGGGTCCTGGGAGGTCTACACCTTC.

This chain links TRBV7-3 with TRBJ2-2, with unresolved D. V was shortened by 2 bases and J by 6 bases, with 7 bases between the two germline ends. The CDR3 extends over 13 amino acids. Germline values: CDR1 SGHTA, CDR2 FQGTGA. The CDR3 region is CASSLLAPGELFF. DNA of the CDR3: TGTGCCAGCAGCTTATTGGCGCCCGGGGAGCTGTTTTTT.

The chain uses TRBV30 and TRBJ2-2; TRBD2 matches 8 bases. The junction had 5 bases not matched to a gene; V was cut back by 3 bases and J by 5 bases. There are 14 residues in the CDR3. Germline CDR1 GTSNPN, CDR2 SVGIG (reference sequence). This chain's CDR3 is CAWRGGRYTGELFF. The CDR3, as DNA: TGTGCCTGGAGAGGCGGGAGGTATACCGGGGAGCTGTTTTTT.

The J gene is TRBJ1-1, the V gene TRBV28; possibly TRBD1 for D (5 bases). The CDR3 contains 13 residues. From germline, CDR1 is MDHEN and CDR2 SYDVKM. Trimming left V 8 bases short and J 7 bases short, with 17 bases between. The DNA of the CDR3 is TGTGCCAGCGCCTTGAGGGGCCTGATTGAAGCTTTCTTT. Protein: CASALRGLIEAFF. Complete variable domain (other parts from reference TRBV28 and TRBJ1-1): DVKVTQSSRYLVKRTGEKVFLECVQDMDHENMFWYRQDPGLGLRLIYFSYDVKMKEKGDIPEGYSVSREKKERFSLILESASTNQTSMYLCASALRGLIEAFFGQGTRLTVV.

J is TRBJ2-7 and V is TRBV28, with D perhaps TRBD2 (6 bases). The CDR3 spans 15 residues. The V end lost 5 bases, the J end lost 7 bases, and 21 bases lay between the germline ends. Germline CDR1 MDHEN, CDR2 SYDVKM. The CDR3 here is CASSLRRDSLGEQYF. CDR3 nucleotide sequence: TGTGCCAGCAGTCTTCGCAGGGACTCCCTAGGAGAGCAGTACTTC. The complete variable domain, with remaining parts taken from reference TRBV28 and TRBJ2-7, reads DVKVTQSSRYLVKRTGEKVFLECVQDMDHENMFWYRQDPGLGLRLIYFSYDVKMKEKGDIPEGYSVSREKKERFSLILESASTNQTSMYLCASSLRRDSLGEQYFGPGTRLTVT.

The gene calls are TRBV4-2 and TRBJ1-4; maybe TRBD1 (6 bases). The V and J ends lost 8 bases and 5 bases respectively, with 9 bases between them. The CDR3 extends over 12 amino acids. Germline V gene sequence: CDR1 LGHNA, CDR2 YNFKEQ. Here the CDR3 DNA reads TGTGCCAGCGGCACAGGGAATGAAAAACTGTTTTTT. Translating gives CASGTGNEKLFF.

The gene calls are TRBV6-6 and TRBJ2-1, with a tentative D call TRBD2 (6 bases). From germline, CDR1 is MNHNY and CDR2 SVGAGI (reference sequence). V was cut by 2 bases and J by 5 bases, with 16 bases left in between. The CDR3 has 16 amino acids. The CDR3 sequence: CASSYGGFSKDNEQFF. CDR3 in DNA: TGTGCCAGCAGTTACGGAGGGTTTTCTAAAGACAATGAGCAGTTCTTC.

The chain carries TRBV11-2 and TRBJ2-3; maybe TRBD1 (6 bases). The CDR3 extends over 15 amino acids. CDR1 and CDR2 from the germline V gene are SGHAT and FQNNGV. The V end was cut by 5 bases, the J end by 2 bases, with 14 bases between. The CDR3 is CASSQGAGDTDTQYF. The CDR3, as DNA: TGTGCCAGCAGCCAAGGGGCAGGGGACACAGATACGCAGTATTTT.

The V and J genes are TRBV27 and TRBJ2-3; no definite D call. The CDR3 has 14 residues. Germline CDR1 is MNHEY and CDR2 is SMNVEV (reference sequence). With 4 bases removed from V and 6 bases from J, the gap between germline ends came to 14 bases. The CDR3 reads CASSSFLDGDTQYF. The CDR3 nucleotides are TGTGCCAGCAGTTCATTCCTGGACGGGGATACGCAGTATTTT.

This clone occurred once. V is TRBV7-2 and J is TRBJ1-1, with TRBD1 identical over 7 bases. The germline gives CDR1 SGHTA, CDR2 FQGNSA. V gave up 0 bases and J gave up 7 bases; unmatched junction bases: 8. This CDR3 region has 15 residues. CDR3 loop: CASSLAPGGGVEAFF. The CDR3, as DNA: TGTGCCAGCAGCTTAGCCCCAGGGGGGGGCGTTGAAGCTTTCTTT. Combining the CDR3 with reference TRBV7-2 and TRBJ1-1 gives the whole variable domain GAGVSQSPSNKVTEKGKDVELRCDPISGHTALYWYRQSLGQGLEFLIYFQGNSAPDKSGLPSDRFSAERTGGSVSTLTIQRTQQEDSAVYLCASSLAPGGGVEAFFGQGTRLTVV.

Within the sample, this clone is medium-sized. The chain recombines TRBV10-2 with TRBJ1-2; no firm D call. Germline CDR1 reads WSHSY; CDR2 reads SAAADI. CDR3 length: 14 amino acids. Trimming shortened V by 1 base and J by 2 bases, and 8 bases separated the two germline ends. CDR3 residues: CASSEFLGNYGYTF. The CDR3 bases are TGCGCCAGCAGTGAGTTCCTTGGCAACTATGGCTACACCTTC.

The chain uses TRBV5-1 and TRBJ2-3; 8 bases agree with TRBD1. CDR3 length: 16 amino acids. The V and J ends lost 0 bases and 1 base, in that order; junction bases with no gene match: 4. Looked up from germline, CDR1 is SGHRS and CDR2 is YFSETQ. DNA for the CDR3: TGCGCCAGCAGCTTGGGAGTGGGACAGGGCACAGATACGCAGTATTTT. As protein: CASSLGVGQGTDTQYF.

The chain recombines TRBV4-3 with TRBJ2-7; the D is unclear. The V gene lost 6 bases and the J gene lost 5 bases, with 20 bases spanning the gap. Germline CDR1 is LGHNA and CDR2 is YSLEER. The CDR3 extends over 15 amino acids. CDR3 coding DNA: TGCGCCAGCAGTCATTCCTCCAACTCTATCCACGAGCAGTACTTC. This codes for CASSHSSNSIHEQYF.

J is TRBJ1-3 and V is TRBV2, with a possible D match to TRBD1 (5 bases). The CDR3 sequence is 13 residues long. The germline V and J ends were trimmed by 4 bases and 4 bases, with 8 bases remaining between them. Per germline, CDR1 SNHLY and CDR2 FYNNEI. The CDR3 coding sequence is TGTGCCAGCAGTGCTGGGGCAGGAAACACCATATATTTT. It translates to CASSAGAGNTIYF.

The chain joins TRBV7-9 to TRBJ2-2; D not resolved. CDR3 length: 14 amino acids. CDR1 and CDR2 from the germline V gene are SEHNR and FQNEAQ (reference sequence). The V end was cut by 2 bases, the J end by 3 bases, with 7 bases between. CDR3: CASSLLPDTGELFF. The CDR3 coding sequence is TGTGCCAGCAGCTTACTACCCGACACCGGGGAGCTGTTTTTT. Using reference TRBV7-9 and TRBJ2-2 for the parts outside the CDR3, the full variable domain is DTGVSQNPRHKITKRGQNVTFRCDPISEHNRLYWYRQTLGQGPEFLTYFQNEAQLEKSRLLSDRFSAERPKGSFSTLEIQRTEQGDSAMYLCASSLLPDTGELFFGEGSRLTVL.

The rearrangement joins TRBV2 to TRBJ2-6; D gene ambiguous. V lost 2 bases, J lost 3 bases, and 17 bases lay in between. In germline, CDR1 is SNHLY, CDR2 FYNNEI. The CDR3 has 18 residues. The DNA for the CDR3 is TGTGCCAGCAGTGAACTCGCCGCCGCTGTAGGTGGGGCCAACGTCCTGACTTTC. Its protein is CASSELAAAVGGANVLTF.

By frequency in the sample, this clone is large. The CDR3 here is CASRYDLNTEAFF. The CDR3 coding sequence is TGTGCCAGCAGATACGACTTGAACACTGAAGCTTTCTTT. This sequence joins TRBV5-5 and TRBJ1-1, with D uncertain. CDR3 size: 13 residues. Germline assignment: CDR1 SGHKS and CDR2 YYEKEE (reference sequence). Trimming removed 5 bases from V and 0 bases from J, with 8 bases in between. The full variable domain, rest sourced from reference TRBV5-5 and TRBJ1-1, is DAGVTQSPTHLIKTRGQQVTLRCSPISGHKSVSWYQQVLGQGPQFIFQYYEKEERGRGNFPDRFSARQFPNYSSELNVNALLLGDSALYLCASRYDLNTEAFFGQGTRLTVV.

The chain links TRBV4-3 to TRBJ2-3; D is unclear. Between the trimmed V and J ends, which lost 0 bases and 0 bases, there was a span of 10 bases. CDR1 and CDR2 from the germline V gene are LGHNA and YSLEER. CDR3 length: 16 residues. DNA of the CDR3: TGCGCCAGCAGCCAAGAGTACGCCTCTAGCACAGATACGCAGTATTTT. The encoded protein is CASSQEYASSTDTQYF.